The rows below give T cell receptor beta chains drawn from one sample of a study of shared clonotypes between healthy human individuals. Measured with immunoSEQ multiplex PCR; TCRdb has only the in-frame clones, and not every one. The sample consists of 700,000 to 950,000 clones, roughly 96% of them appearing once. Sequencing used naive CD8+ T cells sorted from blood. These receptors came from a man aged 25-45 years in good health. CDR3s include the opening cysteine and the closing phenylalanine or tryptophan. A D gene is named only where the DNA matches it firmly. Expanded clones get a size class; other rows say once, few or many, or leave the size out.

v_gene	j_gene	len	d_gene	abundance	CDR3nt	CDR3aa
TRBV9	TRBJ1-1	13	NA	NA	TGTGCCAGCAGCGTAGCGGGGGCCACTGAAGCTTTCTTT	CASSVAGATEAFF
TRBV27	TRBJ1-1	13	TRBD1	once	TGTGCCAGCAGAGGACAGGCCTACACTGAAGCTTTCTTT	CASRGQAYTEAFF
TRBV28	TRBJ2-5	16	TRBD2	NA	TGTGCCAGCAGTTTACGGCTAGCGGGAGTTGGGGAGACCCAGTACTTC	CASSLRLAGVGETQYF
TRBV19	TRBJ2-1	15	TRBD2	NA	TGTGCCAGTAGTGACTGGCGGGGGGTTTACAATGAGCAGTTCTTC	CASSDWRGVYNEQFF
TRBV27	TRBJ1-1	14	TRBD1	NA	TGTGCCAGCAGTTTGAGGCCTGGGACAGGTGAAGCTTTCTTT	CASSLRPGTGEAFF
TRBV27	TRBJ2-4	15	TRBD2	once	TGTGCCAGCAGTCCAGAGACTAGCGGGAGAGGATTTCAGTACTTC	CASSPETSGRGFQYF
TRBV13	TRBJ2-1	13	NA	NA	TGTGCCAGCAGCGCGACTGGAAACAATGAGCAGTTCTTC	CASSATGNNEQFF
TRBV28	TRBJ2-7	15	TRBD1	NA	TGTGCCAGCAGACATCATCCCGGGACAGGGAACGAGCAGTACTTC	CASRHHPGTGNEQYF
TRBV5-4	TRBJ2-2	14	NA	NA	TGTGCCAGCAGCCCCGGGGGTAACACCGGGGAGCTGTTTTTT	CASSPGGNTGELFF
TRBV4-3	TRBJ2-7	14	TRBD1	NA	TGCGCCAGCAGCCCCGGACAGGGGAGGTACGAGCAGTACTTC	CASSPGQGRYEQYF
TRBV5-1	TRBJ2-7	14	NA	NA	TGCGCCAGCAGTGGGGCAGAGCCCGGCTACGAGCAGTACTTC	CASSGAEPGYEQYF
TRBV5-6	TRBJ2-1	17	TRBD2	NA	TGTGCCAGCAGCTTGGGGAGTAGCGGGACTTTCTACAATGAGCAGTTCTTC	CASSLGSSGTFYNEQFF
TRBV14	TRBJ2-1	17	TRBD2	NA	TGTGCCAGCAGCCAAGACCTCTTTAGCGGGAGGGCGAATGAGCAGTTCTTC	CASSQDLFSGRANEQFF
TRBV7-9	TRBJ2-2	15	NA	NA	TGTGCCAGCAGCTTATGGCACCCGAACACCGGGGAGCTGTTTTTT	CASSLWHPNTGELFF
TRBV29-1	TRBJ1-5	16	TRBD1	once	TGCAGCATCCGGACAGGCCTTTCGGGTGACAATCAGCCCCAGCATTTT	CSIRTGLSGDNQPQHF
TRBV27	TRBJ2-7	14	NA	once	TGTGCCAGCAGTTCCCTAGGAAAAAGCTACGAGCAGTACTTC	CASSSLGKSYEQYF
TRBV6-5	TRBJ2-2	15	TRBD2	NA	TGTGCCAGCCGCACTAGCGGGAGTGGTACCGGGGAGCTGTTTTTT	CASRTSGSGTGELFF
TRBV28	TRBJ1-4	17	NA	NA	TGTGCCAGCAGTTTATCTGTACCCGGGACAACTAATGAAAAACTGTTTTTT	CASSLSVPGTTNEKLFF
TRBV27	TRBJ1-3	15	TRBD1	NA	TGTGCCAGCAGTCTACAGGGGGCCTCTGGAAACACCATATATTTT	CASSLQGASGNTIYF
TRBV7-3	TRBJ2-3	17	TRBD2	NA	TGTGCCAGCAGCTTGCGCTCCGGGACTATGGATGCAGATACGCAGTATTTT	CASSLRSGTMDADTQYF
TRBV9	TRBJ2-7	14	NA	few	TGTGCCAGCAGCCCGCGGGACAGCTCCTACGAGCAGTACTTC	CASSPRDSSYEQYF
TRBV6-1	TRBJ2-1	14	NA	NA	TGTGCCAGCAGCCATCGGGGACCCACGTATGAGCAGTTCTTC	CASSHRGPTYEQFF
TRBV10-2	TRBJ2-1	19	TRBD2	NA	TGCGCCAGCAGTGAGTCGCGTACTAGCGGGAGTCAGTCCTACAATGAGCAGTTCTTC	CASSESRTSGSQSYNEQFF
TRBV4-1	TRBJ2-3	14	NA	NA	TGCGCCAGCAGCCCGGAGGGATTCACAGATACGCAGTATTTT	CASSPEGFTDTQYF
TRBV2	TRBJ2-2	15	TRBD2	NA	TGTGCCAGCAGCACTAGCGGGAGTTATAACGGGGAGCTGTTTTTT	CASSTSGSYNGELFF
TRBV27	TRBJ2-7	13	NA	NA	TGTGCCAGCAGTTTAAACAGCCGATACGAGCAGTACTTC	CASSLNSRYEQYF
TRBV4-3	TRBJ1-1	15	NA	few	TGCGCCAGCAGCCAAGAAAGGGGTTTGGGCACTGAAGCTTTCTTT	CASSQERGLGTEAFF
TRBV6-5	TRBJ1-1	14	TRBD1	NA	TGTGCCAGCATTCGACAGGGGTTGAACACTGAAGCTTTCTTT	CASIRQGLNTEAFF